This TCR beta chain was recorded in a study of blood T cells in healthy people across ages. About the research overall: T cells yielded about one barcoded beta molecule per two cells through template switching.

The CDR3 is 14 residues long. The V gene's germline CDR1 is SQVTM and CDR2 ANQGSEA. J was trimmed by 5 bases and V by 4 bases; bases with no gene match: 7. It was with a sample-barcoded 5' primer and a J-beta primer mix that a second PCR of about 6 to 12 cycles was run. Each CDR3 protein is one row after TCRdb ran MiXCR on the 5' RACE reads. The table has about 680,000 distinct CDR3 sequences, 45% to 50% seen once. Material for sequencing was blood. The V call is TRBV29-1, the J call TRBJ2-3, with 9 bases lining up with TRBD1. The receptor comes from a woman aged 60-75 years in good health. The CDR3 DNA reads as TGCAGCGTTGCCCGGGACAGGGCTTTAGATACGCAGTATTTT. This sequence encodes CSVARDRALDTQYF.